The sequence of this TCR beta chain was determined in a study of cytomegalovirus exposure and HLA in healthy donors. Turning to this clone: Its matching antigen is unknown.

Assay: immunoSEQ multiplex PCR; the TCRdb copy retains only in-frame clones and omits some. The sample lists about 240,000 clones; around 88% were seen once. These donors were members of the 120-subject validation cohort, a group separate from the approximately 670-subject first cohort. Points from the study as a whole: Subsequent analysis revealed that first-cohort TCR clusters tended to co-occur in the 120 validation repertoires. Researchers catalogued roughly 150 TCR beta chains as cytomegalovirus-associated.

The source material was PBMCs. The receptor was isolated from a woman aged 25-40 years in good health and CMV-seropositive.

The CDR3 region is CAWTGTGGEKLFF. In DNA, the CDR3 is TGTGCCTGGACCGGGACAGGCGGTGAAAAACTGTTTTTT. The genes are TRBV30 and TRBJ1-4; 8 bases are shared with TRBD1. This CDR3 is built from 13 residues. Per germline, CDR1 GTSNPN and CDR2 SVGIG (reference sequence). V was pared by 4 bases and J by 7 bases, with 5 bases of the junction left unmatched.